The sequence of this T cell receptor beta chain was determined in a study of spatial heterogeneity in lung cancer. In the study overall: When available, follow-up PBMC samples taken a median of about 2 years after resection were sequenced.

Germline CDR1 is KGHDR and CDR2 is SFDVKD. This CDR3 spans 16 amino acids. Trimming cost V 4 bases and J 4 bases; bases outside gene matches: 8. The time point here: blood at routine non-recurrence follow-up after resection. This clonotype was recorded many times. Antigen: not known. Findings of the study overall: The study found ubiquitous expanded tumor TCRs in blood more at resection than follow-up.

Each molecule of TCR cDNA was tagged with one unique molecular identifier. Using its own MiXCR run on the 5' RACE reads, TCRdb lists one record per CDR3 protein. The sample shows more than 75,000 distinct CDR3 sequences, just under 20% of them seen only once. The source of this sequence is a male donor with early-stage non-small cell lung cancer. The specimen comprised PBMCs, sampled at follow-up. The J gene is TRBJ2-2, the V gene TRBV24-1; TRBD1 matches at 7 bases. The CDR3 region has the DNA TGTGCCACCAGTGACCCACGACAGGGCGGCACCGGGGAGCTGTTTTTT. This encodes CATSDPRQGGTGELFF.